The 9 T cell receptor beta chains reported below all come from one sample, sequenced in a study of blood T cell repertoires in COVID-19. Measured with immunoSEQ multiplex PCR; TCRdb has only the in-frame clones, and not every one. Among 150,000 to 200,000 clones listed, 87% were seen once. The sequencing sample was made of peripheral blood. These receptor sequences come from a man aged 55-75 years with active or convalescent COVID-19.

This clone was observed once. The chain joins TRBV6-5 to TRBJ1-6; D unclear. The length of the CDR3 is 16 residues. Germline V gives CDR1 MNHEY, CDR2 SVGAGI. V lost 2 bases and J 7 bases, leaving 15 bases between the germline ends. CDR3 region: CASSYGGSLANSPLHF. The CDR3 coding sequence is TGTGCCAGCAGTTACGGAGGGTCCCTGGCGAATTCACCCCTCCACTTT.

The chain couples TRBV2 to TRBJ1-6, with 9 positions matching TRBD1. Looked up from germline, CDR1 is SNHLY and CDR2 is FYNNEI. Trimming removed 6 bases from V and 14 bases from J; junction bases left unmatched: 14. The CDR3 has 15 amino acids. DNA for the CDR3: TGTGCCAGCAGCCCTACTCCGGGACAGGGCTTATCCCTCCACTTT. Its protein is CASSPTPGQGLSLHF.

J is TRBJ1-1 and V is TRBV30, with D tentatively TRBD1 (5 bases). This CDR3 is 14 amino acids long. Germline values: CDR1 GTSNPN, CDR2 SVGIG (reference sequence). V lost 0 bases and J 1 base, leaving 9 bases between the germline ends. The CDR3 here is CAWSVLQGNTEAFF. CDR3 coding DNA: TGTGCCTGGAGTGTACTTCAGGGGAACACTGAAGCTTTCTTT. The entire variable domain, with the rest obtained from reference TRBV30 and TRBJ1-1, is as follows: SQTIHQWPATLVQPVGSPLSLECTVEGTSNPNLYWYRQAAGRGLQLLFYSVGIGQISSEVPQNLSASRPQDRQFILSSKKLLLSDSGFYLCAWSVLQGNTEAFFGQGTRLTVV.

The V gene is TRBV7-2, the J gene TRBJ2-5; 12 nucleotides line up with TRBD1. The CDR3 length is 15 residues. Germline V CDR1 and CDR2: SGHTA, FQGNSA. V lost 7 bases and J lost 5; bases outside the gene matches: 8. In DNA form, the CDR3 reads TGTGCCAGCAACCCCGGGACAGGGGGCGCGGAGACCCAGTACTTC. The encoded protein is CASNPGTGGAETQYF.

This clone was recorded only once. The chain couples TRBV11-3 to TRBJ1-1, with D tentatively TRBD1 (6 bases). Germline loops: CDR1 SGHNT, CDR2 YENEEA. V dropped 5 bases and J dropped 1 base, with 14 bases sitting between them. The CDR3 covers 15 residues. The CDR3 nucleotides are TGTGCCAGCAGCCCGGGGGGGGCGGAGAACACTGAAGCTTTCTTT. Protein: CASSPGGAENTEAFF.

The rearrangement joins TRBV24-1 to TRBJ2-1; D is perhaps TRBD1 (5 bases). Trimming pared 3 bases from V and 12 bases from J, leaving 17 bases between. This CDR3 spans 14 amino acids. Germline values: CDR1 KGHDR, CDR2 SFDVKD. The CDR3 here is CATSDAAGNGVQFF. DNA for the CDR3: TGTGCCACCAGTGATGCAGCAGGGAATGGGGTGCAGTTCTTC.

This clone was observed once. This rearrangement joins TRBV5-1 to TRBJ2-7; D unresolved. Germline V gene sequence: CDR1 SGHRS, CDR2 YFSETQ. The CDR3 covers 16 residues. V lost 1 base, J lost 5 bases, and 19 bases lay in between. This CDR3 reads CASSLLRDLSWDEQYF. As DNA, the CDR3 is TGCGCCAGCAGCTTGTTGCGTGACTTGTCCTGGGACGAGCAGTACTTC.

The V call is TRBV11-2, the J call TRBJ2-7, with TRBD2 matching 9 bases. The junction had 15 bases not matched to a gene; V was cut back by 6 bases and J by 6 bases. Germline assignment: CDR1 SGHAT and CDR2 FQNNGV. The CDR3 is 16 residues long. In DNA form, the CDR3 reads TGTGCCAGCAGGCCCCTAGCGGGGCGGGGAGGGGGCGAGCAGTACTTC. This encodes CASRPLAGRGGGEQYF.

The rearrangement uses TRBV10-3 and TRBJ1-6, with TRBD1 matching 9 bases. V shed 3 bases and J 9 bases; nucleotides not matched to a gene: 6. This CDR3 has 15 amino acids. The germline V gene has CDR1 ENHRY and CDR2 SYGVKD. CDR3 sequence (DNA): TGTGCCATCAGTGATGGGACAGGGAGTGGTTCACCCCTCCACTTT. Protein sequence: CAISDGTGSGSPLHF.